This is a list of T cell receptor beta chains from one sample in a study of blood T cell repertoires in COVID-19. Clones were sequenced by immunoSEQ multiplex PCR, and TCRdb holds only the in-frame ones, with some missing. Of approximately 40,000 clones in the sample, more than 75% were seen once. The specimen was peripheral blood. The receptors here all came from a man aged 35-49 years with COVID-19, enrolled during active disease. The CDR3 runs from the conserved cysteine through the conserved F or W. The D gene is left open where the match is weak. Some rows have no size entry. The others give once, few or many, or a class for an expanded clone.

TRBV19,TRBD1,.,TRBJ2-1,CASSTVTGGNSYNEQFF,TGTGCCAGTAGTACCGTAACAGGGGGCAACTCCTACAATGAGCAGTTCTTC
TRBV24-1,TRBD2,.,TRBJ2-1,CATSDSPGTSGSMNEQFF,TGTGCCACCAGTGATTCTCCCGGGACTAGCGGGTCGATGAATGAGCAGTTCTTC
TRBV6-5,.,.,TRBJ2-6,CASMSVSSGANVLTF,TGTGCCAGCATGAGTGTGTCCTCTGGGGCCAACGTCCTGACTTTC
TRBV5-4,.,.,TRBJ2-7,CASSPRPQGRVYEQYF,TGTGCCAGCAGCCCACGACCACAGGGTCGGGTATACGAGCAGTACTTC
TRBV9,.,.,TRBJ2-5,CASSVGPEVQETQYF,TGTGCCAGCAGCGTAGGGCCGGAGGTACAAGAGACCCAGTACTTC
TRBV15,TRBD1,.,TRBJ1-5,CATSRRDRTYSNQPQHF,TGTGCCACCAGCAGAAGGGACAGGACCTATAGCAATCAGCCCCAGCATTTT
TRBV28,.,.,TRBJ1-5,CASSLEINQPQHF,TGTGCCAGCAGTTTGGAGATCAATCAGCCCCAGCATTTT
TRBV11-1,.,.,TRBJ2-5,CASSFGEIQYF,TGTGCCAGCAGCTTCGGAGAGATCCAGTACTTC
TRBV1,.,.,TRBJ2-5,CTSSQLAGCAETQYF,TGCACCAGCAGCCAGCTAGCGGGATGTGCAGAGACCCAGTACTTC
TRBV5-8,TRBD1,.,TRBJ2-7,CASSDRDRGSYEQYF,TGTGCCAGCAGCGACCGGGACAGGGGATCCTACGAGCAGTACTTC
TRBV28,TRBD1,.,TRBJ1-2,CASRGQGVPYGYTF,TGTGCCAGCAGAGGACAGGGGGTACCTTATGGCTACACCTTC
TRBV6-2/TRBV6-3,TRBD1,.,TRBJ2-7,CASSTPRGGPSYEQYF,TGTGCCAGCAGTACCCCTCGAGGGGGCCCTTCCTACGAGCAGTACTTC
TRBV15,TRBD2,.,TRBJ2-1,CATSNLLAGGSEQFF,TGTGCCACCAGCAACTTACTAGCGGGGGGTTCTGAGCAGTTCTTC
TRBV11-2,.,.,TRBJ1-1,CASSLLRGYMRPTEAFF,TGTGCCAGCAGCTTACTCCGCGGTTACATGAGACCCACTGAAGCTTTCTTT
TRBV5-1,TRBD2,once,TRBJ2-3,CASSLETSGRAGDTQYF,TGCGCCAGCAGCTTGGAAACTAGCGGGAGGGCCGGAGATACGCAGTATTTT
TRBV4-1,.,once,TRBJ2-3,CASSRGTDADTQYF,TGCGCCAGCAGCCGTGGGACTGACGCAGATACGCAGTATTTT
TRBV9,TRBD1,.,TRBJ1-1,CASSVGGGKNTEAFF,TGTGCCAGCAGCGTAGGAGGGGGCAAGAACACTGAAGCTTTCTTT
TRBV5-1,.,.,TRBJ2-2,CASSSRQANTGELFF,TGCGCCAGCAGCTCAAGGCAGGCGAACACCGGGGAGCTGTTTTTT
TRBV6-5,.,.,TRBJ2-3,CASSNRAIGTDTQYF,TGTGCCAGCTCAAACAGGGCTATTGGCACAGATACGCAGTATTTT
TRBV7-8,.,.,TRBJ1-2,CASSLEGVDYGYTF,TGTGCCAGCAGCTTAGAGGGGGTAGACTATGGCTACACCTTC
TRBV4-1,.,.,TRBJ1-5,CASSPRETANQPQHF,TGCGCCAGCAGCCCAAGAGAGACAGCAAATCAGCCCCAGCATTTT